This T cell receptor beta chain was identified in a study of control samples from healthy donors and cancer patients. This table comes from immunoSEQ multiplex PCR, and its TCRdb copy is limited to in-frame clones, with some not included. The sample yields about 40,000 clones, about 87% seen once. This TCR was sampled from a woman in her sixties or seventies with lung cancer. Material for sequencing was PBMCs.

The CDR3 spells CASSLVPLAGGTDTQYF. The CDR3 region has the DNA TGCGCCAGCAGCTTGGTTCCCCTAGCGGGAGGCACAGATACGCAGTATTTT. The chain joins TRBV5-1 to TRBJ2-3, with TRBD2 matching 10 bases. CDR3 size: 17 residues. CDR1 and CDR2 from the germline V gene are SGHRS and YFSETQ. The junction had 5 bases not matched to a gene; V was cut back by 0 bases and J by 1 base.